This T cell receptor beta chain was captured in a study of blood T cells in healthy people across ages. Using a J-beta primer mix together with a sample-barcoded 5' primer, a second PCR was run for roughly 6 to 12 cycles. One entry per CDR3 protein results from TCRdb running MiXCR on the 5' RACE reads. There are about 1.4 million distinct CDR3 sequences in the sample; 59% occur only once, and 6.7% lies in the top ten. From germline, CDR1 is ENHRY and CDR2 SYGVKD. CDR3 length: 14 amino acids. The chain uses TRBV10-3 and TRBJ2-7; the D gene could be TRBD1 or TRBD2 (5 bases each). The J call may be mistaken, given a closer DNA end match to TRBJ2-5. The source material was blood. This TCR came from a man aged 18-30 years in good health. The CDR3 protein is CAISESRERETQYF. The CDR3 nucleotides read TGTGCCATCAGTGAGTCCAGGGAGAGAGAGACCCAGTACTTC.